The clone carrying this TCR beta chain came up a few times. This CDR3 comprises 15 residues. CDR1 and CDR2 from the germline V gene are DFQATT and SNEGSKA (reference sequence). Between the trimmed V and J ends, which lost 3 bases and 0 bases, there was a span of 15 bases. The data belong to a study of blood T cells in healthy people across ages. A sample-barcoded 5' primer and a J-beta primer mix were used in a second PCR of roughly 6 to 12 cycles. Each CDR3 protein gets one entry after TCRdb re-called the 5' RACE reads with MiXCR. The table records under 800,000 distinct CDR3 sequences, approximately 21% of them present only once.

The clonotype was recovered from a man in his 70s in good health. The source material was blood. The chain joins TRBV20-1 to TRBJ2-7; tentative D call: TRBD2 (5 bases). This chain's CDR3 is CSASRRKGSSYEQYF. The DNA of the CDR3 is TGCAGTGCTAGCCGCCGGAAAGGGAGCTCCTACGAGCAGTACTTC.